What follows are 17 T cell receptor beta chains derived from one specimen sequenced in a study of OX40 agonist ivuxolimab in advanced cancers. TCRdb's copy holds only in-frame clones and misses some; the assay was immunoSEQ multiplex PCR. The sample carries 71,000 or so clones, 70% to 90% recorded once. This specimen was CD4+ or CD8+ T cells sorted from blood, taken in a trial of the OX40 agonist ivuxolimab. These receptors were obtained from an adult with an advanced solid tumor such as melanoma, head and neck, liver or kidney cancer.

The V call is TRBV6-1, the J call TRBJ1-1; D uncertain. Germline values: CDR1 MNHNS, CDR2 SASEGT. V was trimmed by 7 bases and J by 1 base, leaving 10 bases between them. This CDR3 is 13 amino acids long. CDR3 amino acids: CASMTTTNTEAFF. Written as DNA, the CDR3 is TGTGCCAGCATGACGACAACGAACACTGAAGCTTTCTTT.

V and J are TRBV23-1 and TRBJ2-7; possible D gene TRBD2, 6 bases. TRBV23-1 is flagged as an ORF with uncertain function. V lost 1 base and J lost 5, with 15 bases in between. The CDR3 runs 15 residues. The CDR3 nucleotides read TGCGCCAGCAGTCAATTTCGACTAGGTGAGAACGAGCAGTACTTC. Translated, it gives CASSQFRLGENEQYF.

The chain employs TRBV5-4 and TRBJ2-2; 7 positions agree with TRBD2. Germline CDR1 reads SGHNT; CDR2 reads YYREEE (reference sequence). This CDR3 region has 18 residues. Unmatched junction bases numbered 8, after V lost 0 bases and J lost 0 bases. Written as DNA, the CDR3 is TGTGCCAGCAGCTTGGTAGTTGGACTAGGAGCGAACACCGGGGAGCTGTTTTTT. Its protein is CASSLVVGLGANTGELFF.

V is TRBV2 and J is TRBJ1-4; D is uncertain. Germline CDR1 and CDR2: SNHLY and FYNNEI. With 3 bases removed from V and 8 bases from J, the gap between germline ends came to 4 bases. The CDR3 runs 11 residues. CDR3 protein: CASSEYEKLFF. CDR3 DNA: TGTGCCAGCAGTGAGTACGAAAAACTGTTTTTT.

This clone was seen a single time. Other DNA sequences in this sample translate to the same CDR3. The J gene is TRBJ2-3, the V gene TRBV29-1; D may be TRBD1 (5 bases). Per germline, CDR1 SQVTM and CDR2 ANQGSEA. This CDR3 region has 13 residues. Deletions cut 3 bases from V and 4 bases from J, with 11 bases between. CDR3 nucleotide sequence: TGCAGCGTTGATCGGCAGGGCCCAGATACGCAGTATTTT. Translating it yields CSVDRQGPDTQYF.

This chain connects TRBV6-5 to TRBJ2-7; a possible D gene is TRBD2 (6 bases). The CDR3 covers 15 residues. V was cut by 0 bases and J by 4 bases, with 13 bases left in between. Germline lookup yields CDR1 MNHEY and CDR2 SVGAGI. CDR3 sequence: CASSYSGLGRYEQYF. DNA for the CDR3: TGTGCCAGCAGTTACTCGGGACTCGGAAGATACGAGCAGTACTTC.

The rearrangement joins TRBV28 to TRBJ1-4, with TRBD1 matching over 8 bases. Germline CDR1 MDHEN, CDR2 SYDVKM. The CDR3 contains 15 residues. V lost 5 bases, J lost 8 bases, and 10 bases stayed unmatched. In DNA form, the CDR3 reads TGTGCCAGCAGTCCCCGGACAGGGCGGGGAGAAAAACTGTTTTTT. Translation: CASSPRTGRGEKLFF.

This sequence joins TRBV30 and TRBJ2-1; 10 bases align to TRBD2. Germline V gene data show CDR1 as GTSNPN and CDR2 as SVGIG (reference sequence). The CDR3 covers 15 residues. Trimming cost V 4 bases and J 8 bases; bases outside gene matches: 11. CDR3 nucleotide sequence: TGTGCCTGGACCGTCTCTAGCGGGAGTTTTGATGAGCAGTTCTTC. This codes for CAWTVSSGSFDEQFF. Combining the CDR3 with reference TRBV30 and TRBJ2-1 gives the whole variable domain SQTIHQWPATLVQPVGSPLSLECTVEGTSNPNLYWYRQAAGRGLQLLFYSVGIGQISSEVPQNLSASRPQDRQFILSSKKLLLSDSGFYLCAWTVSSGSFDEQFFGPGTRLTVL.

The V gene is TRBV10-3, the J gene TRBJ1-5; unclear D gene. Germline CDR1 is ENHRY and CDR2 is SYGVKD. The CDR3 covers 15 residues. With 2 bases removed from V and 0 bases from J, the gap between germline ends came to 8 bases. CDR3 nucleotide sequence: TGTGCCATCAGTGAGAAGGGTCCTAGCAATCAGCCCCAGCATTTT. It encodes CAISEKGPSNQPQHF.

The gene calls are TRBV7-9 and TRBJ2-3; 9 nucleotides match TRBD2. The V and J ends lost 6 bases and 4 bases, in that order; junction bases with no gene match: 8. Germline assignment: CDR1 SEHNR and CDR2 FQNEAQ (reference sequence). The CDR3 sequence is 15 residues long. This CDR3 is CASSSTREGADTQYF. For the CDR3, the DNA is TGTGCCAGCAGTTCCACGCGGGAGGGGGCAGATACGCAGTATTTT.

The count of this clone is one. The chain couples TRBV4-3 to TRBJ1-1, with D possibly matching TRBD1 (6 bases). The CDR3 length is 13 residues. Germline lookup yields CDR1 LGHNA and CDR2 YSLEER. Trimming left V 3 bases short and J 5 bases short, with 10 bases between. The DNA of the CDR3 is TGCGCCAGCAGCCACAGGGGAGGAACTGAAGCTTTCTTT. This translates into CASSHRGGTEAFF.

V and J are TRBV5-1 and TRBJ2-7, with D possibly matching TRBD2 (5 bases). The V end was cut by 4 bases, the J end by 6 bases, with 14 bases between. In germline, CDR1 is SGHRS, CDR2 YFSETQ. The CDR3 is 13 residues long. CDR3 residues: CASSLDGDTEQYF. Written as DNA, the CDR3 is TGCGCCAGCAGCCTGGACGGGGATACCGAGCAGTACTTC.

This chain links TRBV7-2 with TRBJ2-2; possibly TRBD2 for D (6 bases). Germline values: CDR1 SGHTA, CDR2 FQGNSA. The germline V and J ends were trimmed by 5 bases and 6 bases, with 16 bases remaining between them. This CDR3 is 15 amino acids long. CDR3 protein: CASSPGLGGAGELFF. CDR3 nucleotide sequence: TGTGCCAGCAGCCCGGGCCTCGGGGGAGCCGGGGAGCTGTTTTTT.

This clone was seen a few times. The chain combines TRBV7-3 with TRBJ2-2; weak D call: TRBD2 (5 bases). This CDR3 spans 15 amino acids. V lost 2 bases and J lost 7, with 14 bases in between. CDR1 and CDR2 from the germline V gene are SGHTA and FQGTGA. This CDR3 is CASSLGVAHGGELFF. The DNA for the CDR3 is TGTGCCAGCAGCTTAGGGGTAGCGCACGGCGGGGAGCTGTTTTTT.

V gene TRBV2 combines with J gene TRBJ2-1, with TRBD2 matching over 7 bases. V trimming: 7 bases; J trimming: 1 base; junction bases outside the gene matches: 4. The CDR3 spans 14 residues. Germline loops: CDR1 SNHLY, CDR2 FYNNEI. This CDR3 reads CASNREASYNEQFF. CDR3 nucleotide sequence: TGTGCCAGCAATCGGGAGGCTTCCTACAATGAGCAGTTCTTC.

The chain is built from TRBV30 and TRBJ1-2, with unresolved D. Looked up from germline, CDR1 is GTSNPN and CDR2 is SVGIG (reference sequence). This CDR3 has 14 amino acids. V lost 7 bases, J lost 7 bases, and 22 bases lay in between. The CDR3 sequence is CASPGGIIAGGYTF. The CDR3 nucleotides read TGTGCCTCCCCAGGAGGGATAATAGCAGGTGGCTACACCTTC.

V and J are TRBV9 and TRBJ2-2; 7 positions match TRBD2. The CDR3 is made up of 14 amino acids. Trimming took 3 bases from V and 6 from J; bases not matched to a gene: 5. Germline CDR1 SGDLS, CDR2 YYNGEE. The CDR3 bases are TGTGCCAGCAGCGCCGGACTAGGAGCCGGGGAGCTGTTTTTT. This translates into CASSAGLGAGELFF.